These 14 T cell receptor beta chains were all obtained from the same sample, sequenced in a study of T cells in Graves' hyperthyroidism and ophthalmopathy. It was RNA transcripts that yielded the amplified TCR beta CDR3 regions. HTBI primers drove first-round RT-PCR of the TCR CDR3. TCRdb passed the multiplex PCR reads through MiXCR, listing each CDR3 protein once. This sample has roughly 660,000 distinct CDR3 sequences, with 17% found just once. Material: blood. These receptors came from a man aged 50-60 years with Graves' hyperthyroidism.

The V gene is TRBV29-1, the J gene TRBJ1-2; 7 nucleotides match TRBD1. With 4 bases clipped from V and 5 bases from J, the junction kept 7 bases outside the gene matches. This CDR3 is 13 amino acids long. Germline CDR1 and CDR2: SQVTM and ANQGSEA. The CDR3 region has the DNA TGCAGCGTTGGGGACAGTCATGCGTATGGCTACACCTTC. Its protein is CSVGDSHAYGYTF. Together with reference TRBV29-1 and TRBJ1-2, the CDR3 gives the full variable domain: SAVISQKPSRDICQRGTSLTIQCQVDSQVTMMFWYRQQPGQSLTLIATANQGSEATYESGFVIDKFPISRPNLTFSTLTVSNMSPEDSSIYLCSVGDSHAYGYTFGSGTRLTVV.

The table lists this clonotype with many counts. CDR3 nucleotides: TGTGCCAGCAGCCGGGACAGGGCCTATGGCACTGAAGCTTTCTTT. It translates to CASSRDRAYGTEAFF. The J gene is TRBJ1-1, the V gene TRBV7-9; 9 nucleotides agree with TRBD1. The V and J ends lost 5 bases and 4 bases, in that order; junction bases with no gene match: 8. CDR1 is SEHNR and CDR2 is FQNEAQ in the germline V gene (reference sequence). The CDR3 is made up of 15 amino acids. Based on the CDR3 plus reference TRBV7-9 and TRBJ1-1, the full variable domain is DTGVSQNPRHKITKRGQNVTFRCDPISEHNRLYWYRQTLGQGPEFLTYFQNEAQLEKSRLLSDRFSAERPKGSFSTLEIQRTEQGDSAMYLCASSRDRAYGTEAFFGQGTRLTVV.

The rearrangement links TRBV10-1 to TRBJ2-7; the D call may be TRBD1 or TRBD2 (5 bases each). The germline CDR1 and CDR2 sequences are WNHNN and SYGVQD (reference sequence). There are 14 residues in the CDR3. V lost 0 bases and J lost 6, with 12 bases in between. CDR3 coding DNA: TGCGCCAGCAGTGAGTCGGGACCGGCCCCCGAGCAGTACTTC. The encoded protein is CASSESGPAPEQYF.

The chain employs TRBV7-2 and TRBJ2-1; TRBD2 is a possible D gene (6 bases). Germline CDR1 SGHTA, CDR2 FQGNSA. Trimming took 1 base from V and 8 from J, leaving 18 bases between them. This CDR3 region has 16 residues. The CDR3: CASSLGLDRLQYEQFF. CDR3 nucleotides: TGTGCCAGCAGCTTAGGACTAGACCGCCTTCAGTATGAGCAGTTCTTC. Filled out from reference TRBV7-2 and TRBJ2-1, the complete variable domain reads GAGVSQSPSNKVTEKGKDVELRCDPISGHTALYWYRQSLGQGLEFLIYFQGNSAPDKSGLPSDRFSAERTGGSVSTLTIQRTQQEDSAVYLCASSLGLDRLQYEQFFGPGTRLTVL.

This clonotype appeared a few times. Likely a read error: the CDR3 ends without its conserved phenylalanine or tryptophan. The V call is TRBV6-2 or TRBV6-3, the J call TRBJ2-5; 8 bases line up with TRBD2. The J segment lost 5 bases and the V segment lost 6 bases, leaving 11 bases of the junction unmatched. There are 15 residues in the CDR3. Germline loops: CDR1 MNHEY, CDR2 SVGEGT. Written as DNA, the CDR3 is TGTGCCAGCAGCCTTCGTGTTAGCGGGATTGAGACCCAGTACCTC. Residues: CASSLRVSGIETQYL.

This sequence joins TRBV6-2 or TRBV6-3 and TRBJ1-1, with 7 nucleotides matching TRBD1. Germline CDR1 MNHEY, CDR2 SVGEGT. Trimming cost V 6 bases and J 0 bases; bases outside gene matches: 4. The CDR3 is 14 residues long. This CDR3 reads CASSETGLNTEAFF. The CDR3 coding sequence is TGTGCCAGCAGCGAGACAGGGCTGAACACTGAAGCTTTCTTT.

The chain carries TRBV2 and TRBJ2-7; D tentatively reads TRBD1 or TRBD2 (5 bases each). Germline V lookup: CDR1 SNHLY, CDR2 FYNNEI. The length of the CDR3 is 15 residues. The V and J ends lost 5 bases and 3 bases respectively, with 17 bases between them. This chain's CDR3 is CASSHLDTGLYEQYF. CDR3 coding DNA: TGTGCCAGCAGTCATTTGGACACGGGGCTCTACGAGCAGTACTTC. Full variable domain (outside the CDR3, taken from reference TRBV2 and TRBJ2-7): EPEVTQTPSHQVTQMGQEVILRCVPISNHLYFYWYRQILGQKVEFLVSFYNNEISEKSEIFDDQFSVERPDGSNFTLKIRSTKLEDSAMYFCASSHLDTGLYEQYFGPGTRLTVT.

This clonotype appeared many times. The gene calls are TRBV12-3 or TRBV12-4 and TRBJ2-2; D perhaps matches TRBD2 (7 bases). The CDR3 has 14 residues. The V end lost 6 bases, the J end lost 3 bases, and 11 bases lay between the germline ends. For the CDR3, the DNA is TGTGCCAGCAGGAGGGGGGGGGACACCGGGGAGCTGTTTTTT. Encoded protein: CASRRGGDTGELFF.

This clonotype has a count of ten or more. J is TRBJ2-1 and V is TRBV28; 9 bases agree with TRBD2. CDR1 is MDHEN and CDR2 is SYDVKM in the germline V gene. V lost 6 bases to trimming and J lost 0 bases; unmatched junction nucleotides: 12. The CDR3 contains 18 residues. The CDR3 coding sequence is TGTGCCAGCAGCCCGCGACTAGCGGTCTTGAGCTCCTACAATGAGCAGTTCTTC. It translates to CASSPRLAVLSSYNEQFF.

The rearrangement links TRBV7-3 to TRBJ2-2; tentatively, D is TRBD1 (6 bases). The V end lost 0 bases, the J end lost 3 bases, and 11 bases lay between the germline ends. The CDR3 covers 16 residues. Germline V gene lookup returns CDR1 SGHTA and CDR2 FQGTGA. The CDR3 protein is CASSLTSGVDTGELFF. CDR3 sequence (DNA): TGTGCCAGCAGCTTAACTTCAGGGGTGGACACCGGGGAGCTGTTTTTT.

This clonotype was seen a handful of times. Germline and junction disagree at one end, which may indicate a read error. The chain is built from TRBV6-1 and TRBJ1-3; D uncertain. From germline, CDR1 is MNHNS and CDR2 SASEGT. The CDR3 is 15 residues long. This CDR3 is CASSEESGSGDTIYF. The CDR3 DNA is TGTGCCAGCAGTGAGGAGTCGGGATCTGGAGACACCATATATTTT.

This clonotype was counted between two and nine times. This sequence joins TRBV25-1 and TRBJ2-1; D tentatively reads TRBD1 or TRBD2 (5 bases each). Looked up from germline, CDR1 is MGHDK and CDR2 is SYGVNS. Trimming pared 4 bases from V and 3 bases from J, leaving 13 bases between. This CDR3 spans 15 amino acids. The CDR3 loop is CASSARDGLYNEQFF. In DNA, the CDR3 is TGTGCCAGCAGTGCCCGGGACGGTCTCTACAATGAGCAGTTCTTC.

At least ten counts were recorded for this clonotype. The chain is built from TRBV2 and TRBJ1-2, with D unresolved. The V gene's germline CDR1 is SNHLY and CDR2 FYNNEI. This CDR3 has 18 residues. V was cut by 2 bases and J by 8 bases, with 27 bases left in between. The CDR3 nucleotides are TGTGCCAGCAGTGAAATAATTGGACGGCCCGGTTATGAGCGGGGCTACACCTTC. Translation gives CASSEIIGRPGYERGYTF.

This CDR3 reads CANGEGAGEQYF. As DNA, the CDR3 is TGTGCCAACGGGGAGGGGGCCGGCGAGCAGTACTTC. V and J are TRBV28 and TRBJ2-7, with D possibly called TRBD1 or TRBD2 (7 bases each). There are 12 residues in the CDR3. Germline CDR1 reads MDHEN; CDR2 reads SYDVKM. The germline V and J ends were trimmed by 10 bases and 6 bases, with 16 bases remaining between them.